This T cell receptor beta chain was identified during a study of T cell responses to AZD1222 COVID-19 vaccine. Whole-study results and caveats: In all cases, repertoires were sampled only after the peak T cell response. Dominant CD4 TCR responses targeted spike regions 160-218 and 743-854. Nearly half of spike-specific TCRs reportedly go after variant regions that carry no mutations.

Produced via immunoSEQ multiplex PCR; TCRdb's table is partial and in-frame only. The table includes 100,000 to 150,000 clones, more than 70% detected once. This CDR3 has 15 amino acids. Germline CDR1 SGHTS, CDR2 YDEGEE. The junction had 7 bases not matched to a gene; V was cut back by 4 bases and J by 0 bases. As regards this clone: The target antigen is unknown.

The gene calls are TRBV5-8 and TRBJ2-7, with 7 bases fitting TRBD1. The specimen comprised peripheral blood, sampled on day 0 of AZD1222 vaccination. The clonotype was recovered from an adult in good health. DNA of the CDR3: TGTGCCAGCAGCCGAGGGGGCAGTTCCTCCTACGAGCAGTACTTC. Translated, it gives CASSRGGSSSYEQYF.